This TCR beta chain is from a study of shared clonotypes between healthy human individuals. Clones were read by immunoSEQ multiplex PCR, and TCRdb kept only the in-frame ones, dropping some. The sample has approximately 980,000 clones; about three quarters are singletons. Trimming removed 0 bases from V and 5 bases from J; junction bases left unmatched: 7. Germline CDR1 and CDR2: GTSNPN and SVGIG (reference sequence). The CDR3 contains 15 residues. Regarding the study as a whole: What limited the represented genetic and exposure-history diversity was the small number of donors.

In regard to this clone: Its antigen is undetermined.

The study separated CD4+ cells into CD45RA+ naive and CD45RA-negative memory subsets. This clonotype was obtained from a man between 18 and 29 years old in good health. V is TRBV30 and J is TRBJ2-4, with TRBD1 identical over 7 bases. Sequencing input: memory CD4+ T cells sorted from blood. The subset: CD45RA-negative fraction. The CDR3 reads CAWSVGNRGQNIQYF. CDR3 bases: TGTGCCTGGAGTGTCGGGAACAGGGGCCAAAACATTCAGTACTTC.